Here is one T cell receptor beta chain with its context. What it binds is unknown. The data belong to a study of OX40 agonist ivuxolimab in advanced cancers. As for the study in general: Ivuxolimab was administered intravenously to patients at 0.01 to 10 mg/kg every 2 weeks. Three patients showed partial responses: one hepatocellular carcinoma and two cutaneous melanoma cases.

Trimming took 0 bases from V and 9 from J; bases not matched to a gene: 17. This CDR3 region has 18 residues. Germline V CDR1 and CDR2: GTSNPN, SVGIG (reference sequence). Sequencing was performed with immunoSEQ multiplex PCR; in TCRdb, only in-frame clones are kept and a portion is missing. This sample carries roughly 60,000 clones, less than 90% of them seen once, and the ten largest clones take 0.77%. Notes on the study in general: CD8+ T cells were the subset that, on average, had more expanded clones than CD4+.

Sequenced here: CD4+ or CD8+ T cells sorted from blood, sampled in a trial of the OX40 agonist ivuxolimab. The V gene is TRBV30, the J gene TRBJ2-1; 10 bases map to TRBD2. The TCR sequence derives from an adult with an advanced solid tumor such as melanoma, head and neck, liver or kidney cancer. The CDR3 here is CAWSVGGSPSGRNREQFF. The DNA of the CDR3 is TGTGCCTGGAGTGTCGGGGGCTCACCTAGCGGGAGAAATCGTGAGCAGTTCTTC. The entire variable domain, with the rest obtained from reference TRBV30 and TRBJ2-1, is as follows: SQTIHQWPATLVQPVGSPLSLECTVEGTSNPNLYWYRQAAGRGLQLLFYSVGIGQISSEVPQNLSASRPQDRQFILSSKKLLLSDSGFYLCAWSVGGSPSGRNREQFFGPGTRLTVL.